The subject of this entry is one T cell receptor beta chain. Germline CDR1 is MNHEY and CDR2 is SVGAGI. V lost 6 bases, J lost 6 bases, and 11 bases lay in between. This CDR3 spans 13 amino acids. This sample was included in a study of shared clonotypes between healthy human individuals. Sequencing was performed with immunoSEQ multiplex PCR; in TCRdb, only in-frame clones are kept and a portion is missing. The sample lists 450,000 to 550,000 clones; 60% to 85% were seen once. The chain links TRBV6-5 to TRBJ1-4, with a tentative D call TRBD1 (5 bases). This receptor was obtained from a woman aged 40 to 50 in good health. Some clones in this sample may be carry-over from other donors' samples. Source material: PBMCs. DNA of the CDR3: TGTGCCAGCAGGAGGGGAGGGGATGAAAAACTGTTTTTT. This encodes CASRRGGDEKLFF.